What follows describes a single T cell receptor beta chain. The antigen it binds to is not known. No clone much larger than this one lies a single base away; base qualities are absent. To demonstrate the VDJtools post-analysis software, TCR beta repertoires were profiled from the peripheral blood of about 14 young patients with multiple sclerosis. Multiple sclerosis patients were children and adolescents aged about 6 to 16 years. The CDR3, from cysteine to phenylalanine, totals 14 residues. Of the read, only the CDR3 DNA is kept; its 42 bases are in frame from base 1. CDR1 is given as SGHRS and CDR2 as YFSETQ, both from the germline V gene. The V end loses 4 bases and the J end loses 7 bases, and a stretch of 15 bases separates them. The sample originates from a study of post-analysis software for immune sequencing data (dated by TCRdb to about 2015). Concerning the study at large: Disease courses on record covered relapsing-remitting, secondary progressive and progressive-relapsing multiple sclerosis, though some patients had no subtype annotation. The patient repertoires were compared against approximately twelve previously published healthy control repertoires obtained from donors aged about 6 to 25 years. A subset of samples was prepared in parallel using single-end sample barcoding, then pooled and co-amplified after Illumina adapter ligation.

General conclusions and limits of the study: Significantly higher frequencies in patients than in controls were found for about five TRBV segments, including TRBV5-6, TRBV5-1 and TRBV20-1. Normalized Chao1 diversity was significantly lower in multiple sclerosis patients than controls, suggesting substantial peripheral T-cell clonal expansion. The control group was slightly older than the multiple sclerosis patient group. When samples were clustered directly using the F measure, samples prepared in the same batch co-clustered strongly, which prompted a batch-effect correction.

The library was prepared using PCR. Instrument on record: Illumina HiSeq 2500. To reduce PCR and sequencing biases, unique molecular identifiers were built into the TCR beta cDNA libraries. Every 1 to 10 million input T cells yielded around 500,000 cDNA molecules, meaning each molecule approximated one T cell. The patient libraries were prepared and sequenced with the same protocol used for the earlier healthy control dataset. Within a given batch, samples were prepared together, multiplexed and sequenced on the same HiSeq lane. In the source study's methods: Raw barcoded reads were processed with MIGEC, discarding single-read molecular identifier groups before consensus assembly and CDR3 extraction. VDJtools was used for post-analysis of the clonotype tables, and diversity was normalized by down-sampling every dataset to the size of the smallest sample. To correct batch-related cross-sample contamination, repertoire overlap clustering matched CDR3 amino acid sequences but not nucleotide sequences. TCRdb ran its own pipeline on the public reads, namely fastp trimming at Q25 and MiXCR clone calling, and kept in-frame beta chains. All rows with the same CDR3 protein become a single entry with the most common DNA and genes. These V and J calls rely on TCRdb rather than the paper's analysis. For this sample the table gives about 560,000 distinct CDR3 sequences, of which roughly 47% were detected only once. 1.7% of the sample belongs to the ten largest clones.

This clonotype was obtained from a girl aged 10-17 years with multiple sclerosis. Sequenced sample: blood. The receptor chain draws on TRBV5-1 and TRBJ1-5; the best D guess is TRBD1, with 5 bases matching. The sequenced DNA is TGCGCCAGCAGCCTGGGGGGGGGTTTGCAGCCCCAGCATTTT. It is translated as CASSLGGGLQPQHF.